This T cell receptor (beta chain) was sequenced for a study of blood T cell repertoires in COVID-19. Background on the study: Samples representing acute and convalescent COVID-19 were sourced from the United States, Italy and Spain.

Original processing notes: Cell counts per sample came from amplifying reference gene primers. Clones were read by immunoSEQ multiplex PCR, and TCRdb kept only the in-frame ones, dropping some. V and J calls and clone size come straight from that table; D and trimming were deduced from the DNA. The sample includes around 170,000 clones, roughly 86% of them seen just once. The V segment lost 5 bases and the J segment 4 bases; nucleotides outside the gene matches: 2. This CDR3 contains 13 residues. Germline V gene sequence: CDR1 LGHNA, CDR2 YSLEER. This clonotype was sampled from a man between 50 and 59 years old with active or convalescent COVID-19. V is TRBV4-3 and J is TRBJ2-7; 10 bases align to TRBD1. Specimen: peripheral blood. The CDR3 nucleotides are TGCGCCAGCAGCTGGACAGGGGGGTACGAGCAGTACTTC. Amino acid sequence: CASSWTGGYEQYF.